Listed below are T cell receptor beta chains from one sample, sequenced in a study of response to subunit inactivated influenza vaccine. TCRdb ran MiXCR on the RT-PCR reads and lists one entry per CDR3 protein. The sample lists about 500,000 distinct CDR3 sequences, 10% to 15% occurring once. This specimen was PBMCs from blood, taken about 40 days after vaccination. These receptors were obtained from a man aged 45-65 years who received an inactivated influenza vaccine. Each CDR3 is given with its conserved first and last residue. D genes are given only for firm matches. The size field is filled for only some rows; it gives once, few, many or a size class.

>TRBV7-2|NA|TRBJ2-2|NA
TGTGCCAGCAGCTTAAACGTCGGGGAGAGCGCCGGGGAGCTGTTTTTT
CASSLNVGESAGELFF
>TRBV20-1|TRBD2|TRBJ2-3|NA
TGCAGTGCTAGCTCTTTGGGACGGCGGGAGGGCACAGATACGCAGTATTTT
CSASSLGRREGTDTQYF
>TRBV12-3/TRBV12-4|TRBD1|TRBJ1-5|many
TGTGCCAGCAGCCCCCGTCAGGGGGCCGTGGGGCCCCAGCATTTT
CASSPRQGAVGPQHF
>TRBV7-8|TRBD2|TRBJ2-3|few
TGTGCCAGCAGCTTAGTCGCGGGAGCGGTAGATACGCAGTATTTT
CASSLVAGAVDTQYF
>TRBV5-1|NA|TRBJ2-3|NA
TGCGCCAGCAGCTTGTCGGCGGGAACAAAAGATACGCAGTATTTT
CASSLSAGTKDTQYF
>TRBV9|NA|TRBJ2-3|NA
TGTGCCAGCAACCTCCGTCCCACTAGCACAGATACGCAGTATTTT
CASNLRPTSTDTQYF
>TRBV20-1|TRBD1|TRBJ2-1|NA
TGCTGTGCAAGTGACAGGGGGGCAAGCTCCTACAATGAGCAGTTCTTC
CCASDRGASSYNEQFF
>TRBV5-6|TRBD2|TRBJ2-1|few
TGTGCCAGCAGCTTGGCCCAAGCTAGCGGGTCCTACAATGAGCAGTTCTTC
CASSLAQASGSYNEQFF
>TRBV6-1|NA|TRBJ2-7|few
TGTGCCAGCAGGACAGACAGGATATCCTACGAGCAGTACTTC
CASRTDRISYEQYF
>TRBV20-1|NA|TRBJ1-1|NA
TGCAGTGCTTGGCCAACTGAAGCTTTCTTT
CSAWPTEAFF
>TRBV20-1|NA|TRBJ2-7|few
TGCAGTGCTAGACGGCAGGGGGGCCTTTCCTACGAGCAGTACTTC
CSARRQGGLSYEQYF
>TRBV10-3|TRBD2|TRBJ2-7|NA
TGTGCCATCAGTGAGAATAGCGGGAGTAGGGAGCAGTACTTC
CAISENSGSREQYF
>TRBV12-3/TRBV12-4|NA|TRBJ2-3|NA
TGTGCCAGCACCCCCACTGGGCAGTCGGCAGATACGCAGTATTTT
CASTPTGQSADTQYF
>TRBV5-6|TRBD2|TRBJ2-5|NA
TGTGCCAGCAGCTCCCCCCGGGGACTATCACAAGAGACCCAGTACTTC
CASSSPRGLSQETQYF
>TRBV12-3/TRBV12-4|NA|TRBJ1-2|many
TGTGCCAGCAGTTTCGGTGGATATGGCTACACCTTC
CASSFGGYGYTF
>TRBV7-9|NA|TRBJ2-7|many
TGTGCCAGCAGCTTCCCCGGGGCCTACGAGCAGTACTTC
CASSFPGAYEQYF
>TRBV6-2/TRBV6-3|TRBD1|TRBJ2-1|few
TGTGCCAGCAGTCCGTCCGGGACAGGGGTGGATGAGCAGTTCTTC
CASSPSGTGVDEQFF
>TRBV28|NA|TRBJ2-3|few
TGTGCCAGCAGTTTTCCCCTCTCCGGAGGGACCCCAGATACGCAGTATTTT
CASSFPLSGGTPDTQYF
>TRBV29-1|NA|TRBJ2-1|few
TGCAGCGTTAGCCGGACGGGTGGTTCCTCCTACAATGAGCAGTTCTTC
CSVSRTGGSSYNEQFF
>TRBV5-1|TRBD2|TRBJ2-7|few
TGCGCCAGCAGTTCCCTAGCGGCCTCCTACGAGCAGTACTTC
CASSSLAASYEQYF
>TRBV2|TRBD1|TRBJ2-7|few
TGTGCCAGCAGGATTGACAGGGATACCTACGAGCAGTACTTC
CASRIDRDTYEQYF
>TRBV5-5|NA|TRBJ2-1|NA
TGTGCCAGCAGCTTGGGGTCGGGTGAGCAGTTCTTC
CASSLGSGEQFF